The entry below gives a single TCR beta chain sequence along with its context. cDNA serving as the sequencing template came from extracted, reverse transcribed RNA. TCRdb's table, derived via immunoSEQ multiplex PCR, lists solely in-frame clones and lacks some. This table has about 250,000 clones, around 64% appearing once. This sample is drawn from a study of CD8+ T cells in alopecia areata. On the study more broadly: For 6 to 18 months, tofacitinib was taken, and 6 months off drug followed. Scoring treated patients' severity relied on the percentage of scalp area affected.

Described treatment: oral pan-JAK inhibitor, 5-10 mg twice daily. This CDR3 spans 15 amino acids. Germline values: CDR1 MGHDK, CDR2 SYGVNS. The germline V and J ends were trimmed by 3 bases and 1 base, with 12 bases remaining between them. V and J are TRBV25-1 and TRBJ1-1, with D possibly TRBD1 on 5 matching bases. Sequenced here: CD4+ T cells sorted from blood, sampled at roughly week 53, from a patient treated with tofacitinib. This TCR derives from a human donor with alopecia areata. CDR3 region: CASSEDPGPNTEAFF. In DNA form, the CDR3 reads TGTGCCAGCAGTGAGGATCCGGGACCGAACACTGAAGCTTTCTTT. The whole variable domain, remainder taken from reference TRBV25-1 and TRBJ1-1, is EADIYQTPRYLVIGTGKKITLECSQTMGHDKMYWYQQDPGMELHLIHYSYGVNSTEKGDLSSESTVSRIRTEHFPLTLESARPSHTSQYLCASSEDPGPNTEAFFGQGTRLTVV.